The TCR beta chain described here comes from a study of T cell repertoires in cytomegalovirus infection. The ends were cut back, 3 bases at V and 4 bases at J, with 13 bases in the middle. In germline, CDR1 is MNHEY, CDR2 SMNVEV (reference sequence). This CDR3 region has 14 residues. From the reads, TCRdb called clonotypes with MiXCR, one entry per CDR3 protein. The table has about 490,000 distinct CDR3 sequences, about 11% seen once. The genes are TRBV27 and TRBJ2-7; D is possibly TRBD2 (5 bases). The TCR sequence derives from a human donor in good health (CMV status not recorded). Some clones in this sample may be carry-over from other donors' samples. Sequencing was done on a sample of PBMCs. Written as DNA, the CDR3 is TGTGCCAGCAGTTTTCGGGGTCCGATTTACGAGCAGTACTTC. Its translation is CASSFRGPIYEQYF.